The 32 T cell receptor beta chains presented below share a single source sample, sequenced in a study of cytomegalovirus exposure and HLA in healthy donors. PCR primers comprised 60 Vbeta and 13 Jbeta primers. Sequencing used immunoSEQ multiplex PCR; TCRdb keeps in-frame clones, though not all of them. Its clone listing holds 96,000 or so clones. Sequenced input: PBMCs. The receptors originated from a girl aged 10-17 years in good health and CMV-seropositive.

The chain is built from TRBV6-5 and TRBJ1-2, with TRBD1 as a possible D gene (6 bases). In germline, CDR1 is MNHEY, CDR2 SVGAGI. The V end lost 6 bases, the J end lost 4 bases, and 12 bases lay between the germline ends. CDR3 length equals 13 residues. CDR3 protein: CASRPGQSYGYTF. The CDR3, as DNA: TGTGCCAGCAGACCCGGACAGTCCTATGGCTACACCTTC.

The genes are TRBV7-9 and TRBJ1-6; D is ambiguous. This CDR3 region has 12 residues. V was clipped by 3 bases and J by 7 bases, with 4 bases between them. Germline values: CDR1 SEHNR, CDR2 FQNEAQ (reference sequence). For the CDR3, the DNA is TGTGCCAGCAGCTTGGCCAATTCACCCCTCCACTTT. This gives the protein CASSLANSPLHF.

The chain recombines TRBV5-4 with TRBJ1-3, with 8 positions matching TRBD1. CDR3 size: 16 residues. Germline V gives CDR1 SGHNT, CDR2 YYREEE (reference sequence). Trimming removed 4 bases from V and 1 base from J; junction bases left unmatched: 7. CDR3 protein: CASSKDRGRSGNTIYF. CDR3 nucleotides: TGTGCCAGCAGCAAAGACAGGGGAAGGTCTGGAAACACCATATATTTT. The variable domain in full, completed from reference TRBV5-4 and TRBJ1-3, reads ETGVTQSPTHLIKTRGQQVTLRCSSQSGHNTVSWYQQALGQGPQFIFQYYREEENGRGNFPPRFSGLQFPNYSSELNVNALELDDSALYLCASSKDRGRSGNTIYFGEGSWLTVV.

The rearrangement uses TRBV14 and TRBJ2-7; D remains unclear. The V gene lost 4 bases and the J gene lost 0 bases, with 13 bases spanning the gap. This CDR3 has 15 residues. The V gene's germline CDR1 is SGHDN and CDR2 FVKESK. In DNA, the CDR3 is TGTGCCAGCAGCCTCGGTCCCGGTAGCTCCTACGAGCAGTACGTC. It specifies CASSLGPGSSYEQYV.

The chain carries TRBV6-5 and TRBJ1-3; D possibly corresponds to TRBD1 (6 bases). CDR1 MNHEY and CDR2 SVGAGI come from the germline V gene. The CDR3 totals 15 residues. V was trimmed by 0 bases and J by 2 bases, leaving 8 bases between them. CDR3 DNA sequence: TGTGCCAGCAGTTACTCGACAGGAACTGGAAACACCATATATTTT. Its protein is CASSYSTGTGNTIYF.

The CDR3 DNA reads as TGCGCCAGCAGCCAGGACCTCGGCGGGTTCGCTGAAGCTTTCTTT. It translates to CASSQDLGGFAEAFF. The V gene is TRBV4-3, the J gene TRBJ1-1, with unresolved D. V dropped 3 bases and J dropped 6 bases, with 17 bases sitting between them. The CDR3 spans 15 residues. Germline CDR1 and CDR2: LGHNA and YSLEER.

This sequence joins TRBV7-3 and TRBJ1-3, with 7 bases fitting TRBD1. The CDR3 runs to 15 residues. Germline CDR1 and CDR2: SGHTA and FQGTGA. Unmatched junction bases numbered 6, after V lost 5 bases and J lost 2 bases. The CDR3 DNA reads TGTGCCAGCAGCCGGAGACAGGGTCCTGGAAACACCATATATTTT. It is translated as CASSRRQGPGNTIYF.

The chain employs TRBV30 and TRBJ1-2; D is ambiguous. V dropped 3 bases and J dropped 2 bases, with 10 bases sitting between them. Germline loops: CDR1 GTSNPN, CDR2 SVGIG (reference sequence). CDR3 length: 13 residues. The CDR3 loop is CAWRDKQNYGYTF. The CDR3 bases are TGTGCCTGGAGAGACAAACAAAACTATGGCTACACCTTC. Full variable domain (missing parts from reference TRBV30 and TRBJ1-2): SQTIHQWPATLVQPVGSPLSLECTVEGTSNPNLYWYRQAAGRGLQLLFYSVGIGQISSEVPQNLSASRPQDRQFILSSKKLLLSDSGFYLCAWRDKQNYGYTFGSGTRLTVV.

The chain couples TRBV7-9 to TRBJ1-2, with D possibly matching TRBD1 (6 bases). V gave up 6 bases and J gave up 4 bases, with 15 bases separating them. Germline CDR1 is SEHNR and CDR2 is FQNEAQ (reference sequence). This CDR3 has 14 amino acids. The CDR3 nucleotides are TGTGCCAGCAGTCCTATGGACAGTTTCTATGGCTACACCTTC. Protein product: CASSPMDSFYGYTF.

The rearrangement links TRBV6-1 to TRBJ1-1, with D perhaps TRBD1 (6 bases). V lost 1 base to trimming and J lost 9 bases, with 9 bases between them. This CDR3 comprises 12 residues. Looked up from germline, CDR1 is MNHNS and CDR2 is SASEGT. DNA of the CDR3: TGTGCCAGCAGTGAAGTCGACAGGAAAGCTTTCTTT. Amino acids: CASSEVDRKAFF.

The chain recombines TRBV7-2 with TRBJ1-2; D unclear. Trimming pared 5 bases from V and 3 bases from J, leaving 4 bases between. This CDR3 spans 11 amino acids. Germline loops: CDR1 SGHTA, CDR2 FQGNSA. In DNA form, the CDR3 reads TGTGCCAGCAGCCAATACTATGGCTACACCTTC. This gives the protein CASSQYYGYTF.

The chain uses TRBV14 and TRBJ2-3, with D unclear. From germline, CDR1 is SGHDN and CDR2 FVKESK. V lost 0 bases to trimming and J lost 6 bases, with 7 bases between them. This CDR3 is built from 13 residues. The chain's CDR3 is CASSQDLLDTQYF. CDR3 coding DNA: TGTGCCAGCAGCCAAGATCTACTCGATACGCAGTATTTT. The whole variable domain, remainder taken from reference TRBV14 and TRBJ2-3, is EAGVTQFPSHSVIEKGQTVTLRCDPISGHDNLYWYRRVMGKEIKFLLHFVKESKQDESGMPNNRFLAERTGGTYSTLKVQPAELEDSGVYFCASSQDLLDTQYFGPGTRLTVL.

The rearrangement uses TRBV4-1 and TRBJ2-2; 12 bases agree with TRBD2. Germline V gene lookup returns CDR1 MGHRA and CDR2 YSYEKL. J gave up 6 bases and V 2 bases, and 7 bases lay outside the gene matches. The length of the CDR3 is 17 residues. CDR3 sequence reads: CASSQTYLAGGPGELFF. The CDR3 DNA sequence: TGCGCCAGCAGCCAAACCTATCTAGCGGGGGGGCCCGGGGAGCTGTTTTTT.

The rearrangement joins TRBV2 to TRBJ2-7; TRBD1 agrees at 10 bases. Germline-derived CDR1 and CDR2 are SNHLY and FYNNEI. The CDR3 loop spans 13 amino acids. With 10 bases clipped from V and 6 bases from J, the junction kept 9 bases outside the gene matches. The CDR3 DNA sequence: TGTGCCACCTCCGGGACAGGGGCGATCGAGCAGTACGTC. Protein product: CATSGTGAIEQYV.

The gene calls are TRBV6-1 and TRBJ1-1; D call uncertain. Trimming removed 1 base at V and 1 base at J, with 7 bases between. This CDR3 comprises 14 residues. CDR1 MNHNS and CDR2 SASEGT come from the germline V gene. CDR3 in DNA: TGTGCCAGCAGTGAAGGGTGGCCGAACACTGAAGCTTTCTTT. Its protein is CASSEGWPNTEAFF.

The chain recombines TRBV6-1 with TRBJ2-3; tentative D call: TRBD1 (5 bases). Germline CDR1 is MNHNS and CDR2 is SASEGT. The CDR3 is 17 residues long. Trimming took off 1 base at V and 3 bases at J, with 17 bases between the two ends. CDR3 sequence reads: CASSEENRYIQTDTQYF. The CDR3 nucleotides read TGTGCCAGCAGTGAAGAGAACAGGTATATTCAAACAGATACGCAGTATTTT.

The rearrangement links TRBV11-1 to TRBJ1-2; the D is unclear. The CDR3 has 16 residues. Trimming removed 1 base from V and 1 base from J, with 13 bases in between. Per the germline V gene, CDR1 is SGHAT and CDR2 is FQDESV (reference sequence). The DNA of the CDR3 is TGTGCCAGCAGCTTAGGAGAGGGCAGACGTAACTATGGCTACACCTTC. Translated: CASSLGEGRRNYGYTF.

V usage is TRBV6-5 and J usage is TRBJ2-7, with 9 bases aligning to TRBD1. The V and J ends lost 4 bases and 4 bases, in that order; junction bases with no gene match: 11. Per the germline V gene, CDR1 is MNHEY and CDR2 is SVGAGI. This CDR3 has 16 amino acids. CDR3 in DNA: TGTGCCAGCAGTTGCTCCGGGACAGGGATGTGTTACGAGCAGTACGTC. Its translation is CASSCSGTGMCYEQYV.

This rearrangement joins TRBV13 to TRBJ2-5, with 9 bases matching TRBD2. The trim removed 3 bases at V and 3 bases at J, leaving 5 bases unmatched. CDR3 length equals 15 residues. Looked up from germline, CDR1 is PRHDT and CDR2 is FYEKMQ (reference sequence). The CDR3 bases are TGTGCCAGCAGCTTCGGGCGGGGGGGGAAAGAGACCCAGTACTTC. Its translation: CASSFGRGGKETQYF.

The chain links TRBV2 to TRBJ2-5; 7 bases agree with TRBD1. Germline CDR1 and CDR2: SNHLY and FYNNEI. The V segment lost 6 bases and the J segment 9 bases; nucleotides outside the gene matches: 10. CDR3 length: 13 residues. CDR3 sequence reads: CASRDQATGPQYF. For the CDR3, the DNA is TGTGCCAGCAGGGACCAAGCGACAGGGCCCCAGTACTTC.

The chain combines TRBV7-3 with TRBJ2-5; 11 bases agree with TRBD2. CDR3 length equals 16 residues. The germline gives CDR1 SGHTA, CDR2 FQGTGA. V shed 2 bases, J shed 5 bases, and the junction held 7 bases outside the gene matches. The CDR3 protein is CASSLGLAGGRETQYF. CDR3 coding DNA: TGTGCCAGCAGCTTAGGGTTAGCGGGGGGGCGTGAGACCCAGTACTTC.

This chain uses TRBV7-9 with TRBJ1-1; 7 bases line up with TRBD1. There are 15 residues in the CDR3. The junction had 10 bases not matched to a gene; V was cut back by 5 bases and J by 4 bases. Germline V CDR1 and CDR2: SEHNR, FQNEAQ (reference sequence). CDR3 DNA sequence: TGTGCCAGCAGCGGTAACAGGGGCAGAGTCACTGAAGCTTTCTTT. Translation: CASSGNRGRVTEAFF.

The chain employs TRBV27 and TRBJ1-1, with D possibly being TRBD1 (6 bases). The germline V and J ends were trimmed by 2 bases and 4 bases, with 14 bases remaining between them. This CDR3 contains 15 residues. Germline V gene data show CDR1 as MNHEY and CDR2 as SMNVEV (reference sequence). The CDR3 is CASSLPGQGSTEAFF. As DNA, the CDR3 is TGTGCCAGCAGTTTACCGGGACAAGGGAGCACTGAAGCTTTCTTT.

V is TRBV5-1 and J is TRBJ2-7, with D unresolved. Trimming left V 3 bases short and J 2 bases short, with 9 bases between. Germline CDR1 is SGHRS and CDR2 is YFSETQ. CDR3 length: 13 residues. The chain's CDR3 is CASSSDTTYEQYF. In DNA form, the CDR3 reads TGCGCCAGCAGCTCTGACACCACCTACGAGCAGTACTTC.

The CDR3 sequence is CASRRGYGANVLTF. The CDR3 nucleotides read TGTGCCAGCAGGCGGGGGTACGGGGCCAACGTCCTGACTTTC. V usage is TRBV7-9 and J usage is TRBJ2-6, with 7 bases fitting TRBD2. The V segment lost 6 bases and the J segment 4 bases; nucleotides outside the gene matches: 3. The CDR3 runs to 14 residues. Germline lookup yields CDR1 SEHNR and CDR2 FQNEAQ (reference sequence).

The chain carries TRBV19 and TRBJ1-2; D is ambiguous. The CDR3 length is 12 residues. Trimming removed 5 bases from V and 8 bases from J, with 12 bases in between. Germline lookup yields CDR1 LNHDA and CDR2 SQIVND (reference sequence). This CDR3 reads CASSGTIGGYTF. The CDR3 DNA reads as TGTGCCAGTAGTGGAACTATCGGAGGCTACACCTTC.

The V call is TRBV5-6, the J call TRBJ1-2, with TRBD1 identical over 11 bases. The ends lost 7 bases at V and 4 bases at J; junction bases unmatched: 12. Germline values: CDR1 SGHDT, CDR2 YYEEEE. The CDR3 sequence is 16 residues long. CDR3 bases: TGTGCCAGCGAAATTTCCGGGACAGGGGGGACCTATGGCTACACCTTC. It is translated as CASEISGTGGTYGYTF.

The genes are TRBV9 and TRBJ1-5; D ambiguous. V was trimmed by 1 base and J by 9 bases, leaving 14 bases between them. Germline CDR1 SGDLS, CDR2 YYNGEE. The CDR3 has 14 amino acids. The chain's CDR3 is CASSVSPRDLPQHF. The CDR3 nucleotides read TGTGCCAGCAGCGTAAGCCCTCGGGATCTGCCCCAGCATTTT.

This chain uses TRBV27 with TRBJ1-4, with D unresolved. The germline V and J ends were trimmed by 1 base and 8 bases, with 11 bases remaining between them. The germline V gene has CDR1 MNHEY and CDR2 SMNVEV (reference sequence). This CDR3 region has 14 residues. The CDR3 here is CASSLYPGLEKLFF. The CDR3 region has the DNA TGTGCCAGCAGTTTATACCCAGGTTTAGAAAAACTGTTTTTT.

This sequence joins TRBV11-3 and TRBJ2-7, with a possible D match to TRBD1 (6 bases). The CDR3 extends over 12 amino acids. Trimming left V 4 bases short and J 3 bases short, with 7 bases between. Germline CDR1 reads SGHNT; CDR2 reads YENEEA. The CDR3 nucleotides are TGTGCCAGCAGCTCCAGGGGCTACGAGCAGTACGTC. Its translation: CASSSRGYEQYV.

The chain is built from TRBV5-1 and TRBJ1-4; TRBD1 might be the D (5 bases). V was clipped by 0 bases and J by 4 bases, with 19 bases between them. This CDR3 comprises 18 residues. Germline CDR1 is SGHRS and CDR2 is YFSETQ. CDR3 residues: CASSLAGNSFRGNEKLFF. CDR3 sequence (DNA): TGCGCCAGCAGCTTGGCAGGAAATTCGTTTAGGGGTAATGAAAAACTGTTTTTT.

This chain uses TRBV2 with TRBJ2-7; tentative D call: TRBD1 (6 bases). The V end lost 6 bases, the J end lost 4 bases, and 10 bases lay between the germline ends. The germline CDR1 and CDR2 sequences are SNHLY and FYNNEI. The CDR3 contains 12 residues. DNA of the CDR3: TGTGCCAGCAGAGTACAGGGTTACGAGCAGTACTTC. Amino acid sequence: CASRVQGYEQYF.